Shown below are 30 T cell receptor beta chains from a single sample sequenced in a study of blood T cells in healthy people across ages. The second PCR ran about 6 to 11 cycles with a sample-barcoded 5' primer and J-beta primers. From the 5' RACE reads, TCRdb called clonotypes with MiXCR, one entry per CDR3 protein. Here the sample spans about 620,000 distinct CDR3 sequences, 20% to 25% being singletons. The sample was blood. Receptor source: a man in his sixties or seventies in good health.

The table lists this clonotype with a few counts. This chain joins TRBV5-1 and TRBJ2-7; 10 nucleotides align to TRBD1. Germline V gives CDR1 SGHRS, CDR2 YFSETQ. The CDR3 length is 15 residues. V trimming: 3 bases; J trimming: 2 bases; junction bases outside the gene matches: 5. CDR3 coding DNA: TGCGCCAGCAGCTCAACCGGGACAGGGGCCTACGAGCAGTACTTC. Encoded protein: CASSSTGTGAYEQYF.

This clonotype came up a few times. The chain recombines TRBV2 with TRBJ1-1; TRBD1 might be the D (5 bases). Germline assignment: CDR1 SNHLY and CDR2 FYNNEI. The CDR3 covers 14 residues. Trimming pared 6 bases from V and 0 bases from J, leaving 11 bases between. This chain's CDR3 is CASRVEGMNTEAFF. CDR3 in DNA: TGTGCCAGCAGGGTAGAGGGGATGAACACTGAAGCTTTCTTT.

This clonotype was observed many times. The chain couples TRBV14 to TRBJ2-1, with D perhaps assigned TRBD1 or TRBD2 (5 bases each). The germline gives CDR1 SGHDN, CDR2 FVKESK. The CDR3 sequence is 17 residues long. Trimming left V 1 base short and J 1 base short, with 14 bases between. DNA for the CDR3: TGTGCCAGCAGCCAAGTTTGGGGGAGAGATTCCTACAATGAGCAGTTCTTC. Translation: CASSQVWGRDSYNEQFF.

This sequence joins TRBV3-1 and TRBJ1-6, with no clear D. Germline-derived CDR1 and CDR2 are LGHDT and YNNKEL (reference sequence). Trimming cost V 5 bases and J 10 bases, with 12 bases left between them. The CDR3 runs to 13 residues. The CDR3 DNA sequence: TGTGCCAGCAGCGCAAGTGGAGACTCACCCCTCCACTTT. This encodes CASSASGDSPLHF.

The genes are TRBV5-1 and TRBJ1-3; no definite D call. V was clipped by 1 base and J by 0 bases, with 14 bases between them. This CDR3 spans 17 amino acids. Looked up from germline, CDR1 is SGHRS and CDR2 is YFSETQ. The CDR3 loop is CASSLSEATSSGNTIYF. The CDR3 DNA reads TGCGCCAGCAGCTTGTCGGAAGCTACAAGCTCTGGAAACACCATATATTTT.

This clonotype occurred a few times. V usage is TRBV29-1 and J usage is TRBJ1-1; D gene uncertain. Germline CDR1 is SQVTM and CDR2 is ANQGSEA. The V end was cut by 4 bases, the J end by 5 bases, with 11 bases between. The CDR3 has 12 amino acids. The CDR3 loop reads CSVGEVGTEAFF. The DNA for the CDR3 is TGCAGCGTTGGGGAGGTGGGGACTGAAGCTTTCTTT. The variable domain in full, with the rest retrieved from reference TRBV29-1 and TRBJ1-1, is SAVISQKPSRDICQRGTSLTIQCQVDSQVTMMFWYRQQPGQSLTLIATANQGSEATYESGFVIDKFPISRPNLTFSTLTVSNMSPEDSSIYLCSVGEVGTEAFFGQGTRLTVV.

The chain carries TRBV28 and TRBJ2-3; D is possibly TRBD1 (6 bases). Trimming took off 6 bases at V and 4 bases at J, with 14 bases between the two ends. The CDR3 spans 14 residues. Germline assignment: CDR1 MDHEN and CDR2 SYDVKM. CDR3: CASRQGYRADTQYF. Written as DNA, the CDR3 is TGTGCCAGCAGGCAGGGGTACAGGGCAGATACGCAGTATTTT.

The chain uses TRBV3-1 and TRBJ2-3, with TRBD2 matching over 9 bases. Per the germline V gene, CDR1 is LGHDT and CDR2 is YNNKEL (reference sequence). This CDR3 contains 14 residues. Trimming removed 4 bases from V and 5 bases from J; junction bases left unmatched: 4. CDR3 bases: TGTGCCAGCAGCCTCGGACTAGCGCGAGATACGCAGTATTTT. Residues: CASSLGLARDTQYF.

The chain uses TRBV20-1 and TRBJ2-3, with 7 bases aligning to TRBD2. The V gene's germline CDR1 is DFQATT and CDR2 SNEGSKA (reference sequence). After removal of 1 base from V and 0 bases from J, the junction contained 4 bases not matched to a gene. The CDR3 covers 15 residues. The CDR3 loop is CSARAISGSTDTQYF. Written as DNA, the CDR3 is TGCAGTGCTAGAGCCATTAGCGGGAGCACAGATACGCAGTATTTT.

V gene TRBV28 combines with J gene TRBJ2-7; 7 bases align to TRBD2. J gave up 4 bases and V 3 bases, and 12 bases lay outside the gene matches. The CDR3 length is 16 residues. Germline loops: CDR1 MDHEN, CDR2 SYDVKM. In nucleotides, the CDR3 is TGTGCCAGCAGTTTTGCCCCCTCGGGACTAACTTACGAGCAGTACTTC. Translation gives CASSFAPSGLTYEQYF.

A few counts support this clonotype. The CDR3 protein is CASSLNYRVAGQRGQFF. The CDR3 bases are TGTGCCAGCAGCCTGAACTACAGGGTTGCAGGCCAGCGGGGGCAGTTCTTC. The chain has TRBV7-8 and TRBJ2-5; TRBD2 might be the D (7 bases). The J call may be incorrect, as the DNA end agrees better with TRBJ2-1. Per the germline V gene, CDR1 is SGHVS and CDR2 is FQNEAQ. The CDR3 has 17 residues.

This clonotype was recorded once. This chain uses TRBV25-1 with TRBJ2-5, with 11 bases aligning to TRBD2. The J call could be wrong; TRBJ2-1 is a better fit for the DNA end. The CDR3 contains 18 residues. Germline V gene sequence: CDR1 MGHDK, CDR2 SYGVNS. This chain's CDR3 is CASSNLAGGLKEGNEQFF. The DNA of the CDR3 is TGTGCCAGCAGCAATCTAGCGGGAGGACTGAAGGAGGGGAATGAGCAGTTCTTC.

This clonotype was counted ten times or more. The rearrangement joins TRBV7-2 to TRBJ2-5; D perhaps matches TRBD2 (7 bases). Trimming took off 0 bases at V and 5 bases at J, with 10 bases between the two ends. The CDR3 covers 14 residues. Germline V lookup: CDR1 SGHTA, CDR2 FQGNSA. CDR3 in DNA: TGTGCCAGCAGCTTAGCCAGGGGAGGGGAGACCCAGTACTTC. This translates into CASSLARGGETQYF.

This clonotype has only a few counts. The V and J genes are TRBV3-1 and TRBJ2-5, with a tentative D call TRBD2 (6 bases). This CDR3 contains 14 residues. The germline V and J ends were trimmed by 4 bases and 4 bases, with 13 bases remaining between them. The V gene's germline CDR1 is LGHDT and CDR2 YNNKEL (reference sequence). CDR3 in DNA: TGTGCCAGCAGCCTCTCTGCGGGAAGAGAGACCCAGTACTTC. This encodes CASSLSAGRETQYF.

This clonotype was detected only a few times. The genes are TRBV5-1 and TRBJ2-5; 8 bases fit TRBD1. The CDR3 loop spans 15 amino acids. Germline V gene sequence: CDR1 SGHRS, CDR2 YFSETQ. V lost 1 base and J lost 4; bases outside the gene matches: 6. Written as DNA, the CDR3 is TGCGCCAGCAGCTTGTGGGGGACAGGACCAGAGACCCAGTACTTC. This translates into CASSLWGTGPETQYF.

V and J are TRBV7-9 and TRBJ2-4; D remains ambiguous. The ends were cut back, 0 bases at V and 6 bases at J, with 6 bases in the middle. The germline V gene encodes CDR1 SEHNR and CDR2 FQNEAQ (reference sequence). The CDR3 runs 13 residues. CDR3 protein: CASSLASRNIQYF. Here the CDR3 DNA reads TGTGCCAGCAGCTTAGCCTCCAGAAACATTCAGTACTTC.

In its sample, this clonotype was seen a few times. J is TRBJ1-2 and V is TRBV20-1, with D hard to call. The CDR3 runs 14 residues. The germline V gene encodes CDR1 DFQATT and CDR2 SNEGSKA (reference sequence). V lost 1 base to trimming and J lost 2 bases, with 11 bases between them. CDR3 bases: TGCAGTGCTAGAGCCGCGGGAGTAAACTATGGCTACACCTTC. The encoded protein is CSARAAGVNYGYTF.

The chain recombines TRBV29-1 with TRBJ1-2, with D uncertain. With 4 bases removed from V and 4 bases from J, the gap between germline ends came to 7 bases. The CDR3 has 11 amino acids. Germline V gene lookup returns CDR1 SQVTM and CDR2 ANQGSEA. The CDR3 loop reads CSVVGGYGYTF. The DNA for the CDR3 is TGCAGCGTTGTGGGCGGCTATGGCTACACCTTC.

This clonotype was seen repeatedly, ten times or more. The CDR3 DNA is TGCAGTGCTTTACCTAGCGGATCCAATGAGCAGTTCTTC. It encodes CSALPSGSNEQFF. The J gene is TRBJ2-1, the V gene TRBV20-1; 7 bases map to TRBD2. CDR1 and CDR2 from the germline V gene are DFQATT and SNEGSKA (reference sequence). The CDR3 extends over 13 amino acids. With V trimmed by 5 bases and J by 6 bases, 7 bases remained unmatched.

This chain connects TRBV20-1 to TRBJ2-5, with 13 nucleotides matching TRBD2. CDR3 length: 17 residues. The ends lost 6 bases at V and 3 bases at J; junction bases unmatched: 13. In germline, CDR1 is DFQATT, CDR2 SNEGSKA (reference sequence). CDR3 loop: CSAPNFRLAGGEETQYF. The CDR3 nucleotides are TGCAGTGCCCCCAACTTCAGACTAGCGGGAGGTGAAGAGACCCAGTACTTC.

This clonotype was detected only a few times. The genes are TRBV7-2 and TRBJ1-2; D gene uncertain. The V gene lost 4 bases and the J gene lost 7 bases, with 19 bases spanning the gap. Germline V gives CDR1 SGHTA, CDR2 FQGNSA. The CDR3 has 15 amino acids. The CDR3 sequence is CASSSGGRPEFGYTF. CDR3 nucleotide sequence: TGTGCCAGCAGCTCTGGAGGGAGACCTGAGTTTGGCTACACCTTC.

In this sample, this clonotype turned up many times. The rearrangement uses TRBV20-1 and TRBJ2-5; 10 bases line up with TRBD2. Germline CDR1 DFQATT, CDR2 SNEGSKA (reference sequence). This CDR3 spans 16 amino acids. J gave up 2 bases and V 6 bases, and 12 bases lay outside the gene matches. CDR3 in amino acids: CSAPSGTSGKQETQYF. CDR3 nucleotides: TGCAGTGCCCCGTCTGGAACTAGCGGGAAACAAGAGACCCAGTACTTC.

The chain recombines TRBV7-8 with TRBJ2-7; 13 nucleotides match TRBD2. Trimming took 5 bases from V and 0 from J; bases not matched to a gene: 16. The CDR3 extends over 20 amino acids. Per germline, CDR1 SGHVS and CDR2 FQNEAQ. CDR3 loop: CASSPSGRRLAGGSSYEQYF. The CDR3 DNA reads TGTGCCAGCAGCCCCTCCGGGAGGAGACTAGCGGGAGGTAGCTCCTACGAGCAGTACTTC.

Comment on this clonotype: Its ends do not fully match the called genes, so a read error is possible. J is TRBJ2-1 and V is TRBV25-1; D ambiguous. The CDR3 covers 13 residues. Germline CDR1 and CDR2: MGHDK and SYGVNS. CDR3 bases: TGTGCCAGCAGTGAGCCAAACGTGGAGACCCAGTGCTTC. Translating gives CASSEPNVETQCF. Variable domain in full (rest from reference TRBV25-1 and TRBJ2-1): EADIYQTPRYLVIGTGKKITLECSQTMGHDKMYWYQQDPGMELHLIHYSYGVNSTEKGDLSSESTVSRIRTEHFPLTLESARPSHTSQYLCASSEPNVETQCFGPGTRLTVL.

This clonotype occurred a few times. This sequence joins TRBV6-5 and TRBJ2-1, with 9 bases matching TRBD2. Trimming removed 2 bases from V and 7 bases from J; junction bases left unmatched: 6. The V gene's germline CDR1 is MNHEY and CDR2 SVGAGI. The CDR3 consists of 15 residues. CDR3 protein: CASSYSSGRANEQFF. In DNA form, the CDR3 reads TGTGCCAGCAGTTACAGTAGCGGGAGAGCTAATGAGCAGTTCTTC.

The table lists this clonotype with a few counts. The chain carries TRBV12-3 or TRBV12-4 and TRBJ1-3, with D perhaps TRBD1 (6 bases). The CDR3 totals 15 residues. The V end was cut by 5 bases, the J end by 3 bases, with 14 bases between. CDR3 in amino acids: CASSLSGGSGNTIYF. Here the CDR3 DNA reads TGTGCCAGCAGTCTTTCGGGGGGCAGTGGAAACACCATATATTTT.

This clonotype has a count of ten or more. V and J are TRBV3-1 and TRBJ2-1; D is unresolved. The CDR3 contains 12 residues. V gave up 8 bases and J gave up 0 bases, with 5 bases separating them. CDR1 is LGHDT, CDR2 YNNKEL, per germline (reference sequence). CDR3 sequence: CASGISYNEQFF. CDR3 coding DNA: TGTGCCAGCGGGATCTCCTACAATGAGCAGTTCTTC.

This clonotype was picked up many times. V is TRBV29-1 and J is TRBJ2-3; either TRBD1 or TRBD2 may supply D (5 bases each). This CDR3 region has 13 residues. Trimming stripped 7 bases from V and 5 bases from J, with 16 bases between. CDR1 and CDR2 from the germline V gene are SQVTM and ANQGSEA. In nucleotides, the CDR3 is TGCAGCGCCGGACCAGGGAGTAAAGATACGCAGTATTTT. It specifies CSAGPGSKDTQYF.

The rearrangement joins TRBV5-5 to TRBJ2-7; D gene ambiguous. The CDR3 has 12 amino acids. V was shortened by 7 bases and J by 0 bases, with 8 bases between the two germline ends. The germline CDR1 and CDR2 sequences are SGHKS and YYEKEE (reference sequence). The CDR3 coding sequence is TGTGCCAGCGCCCTAGGCTCCTACGAGCAGTACTTC. Amino acids: CASALGSYEQYF.

This chain joins TRBV25-1 and TRBJ1-1; 9 nucleotides align to TRBD1. CDR3 length: 15 residues. Germline CDR1 reads MGHDK; CDR2 reads SYGVNS. The junction had 5 bases not matched to a gene; V was cut back by 4 bases and J by 2 bases. Here the CDR3 DNA reads TGTGCCAGCAGTGCCGACAGGGGGAGAAACACTGAAGCTTTCTTT. Protein: CASSADRGRNTEAFF.